The present entry profiles one TCR beta chain with its context. Its antigen remains unidentified. The input lacks base qualities; no much larger clone sits a single base away. Here V drops 2 bases and J drops 3 bases, and the junction holds 3 bases not matched to any gene. Taken from the germline V gene, the CDR1 and CDR2 loops are SQVTM and ANQGSEA. The CDR3 sequence holds 13 residues, the cysteine and phenylalanine included. CDR3 DNA only is kept here, 39 bases in frame from base 1. The data belong to a study of CD8 T cells in ankylosing spondylitis (dated by TCRdb to the late 2010s). At the level of the whole study: T cell receptor beta repertoires were profiled in healthy donors and ankylosing spondylitis patients so that disease-linked TCR variants could be found. In total, the full study cohort was made up of approximately 99 healthy donors and 25 ankylosing spondylitis patients. Peripheral blood samples were taken, and synovial fluid was additionally collected from ankylosing spondylitis patients.

Broad study findings and their caveats: A TCR beta motif made up of under ten highly homologous amino acid variants appeared to be characteristic of blood from ankylosing spondylitis patients. Some TCR beta motif variants had previously been reported in synovial fluid and blood of reactive arthritis patients, which suggested common disease-initiation mechanisms. Significant enrichment of the disease-linked clones was reported in matched synovial fluid samples from ankylosing spondylitis patients. The disease-linked clones showed a CD8+ phenotype and occurred at relatively low frequencies in peripheral blood.

The sample was run on an Illumina HiSeq 2500. Quantitative 5'-RACE with molecular barcodes was used to prepare TCR beta libraries. The source study handled its data this way. A new computational method, built on a probabilistic model of VDJ rearrangement, was used to identify disease-linked TCR variants. TCRdb reworked the public reads: Q25 trimming with fastp, MiXCR clone assembly, productive beta chains retained. For every CDR3 protein sequence, its rows merge into one entry that carries the most common genes and DNA. The authors' filters were not applied to this entry. This sample has about 220,000 distinct CDR3 sequences in its table, and roughly 24% of those were observed once. The ten largest clones add up to roughly 6.7% of the sample.

Rearrangement joined TRBV29-1 to TRBJ2-7; 8 bases in the middle match TRBD1. The sequenced sample was blood, either unsorted or a sorted T cell fraction (not recorded which). The receptor was isolated from a male donor with ankylosing spondylitis or in good health (not recorded which). CDR3 sequence: CSVEIGQGYEQYF. The DNA sequence follows: TGCAGCGTTGAAATAGGACAGGGCTACGAGCAGTACTTC.